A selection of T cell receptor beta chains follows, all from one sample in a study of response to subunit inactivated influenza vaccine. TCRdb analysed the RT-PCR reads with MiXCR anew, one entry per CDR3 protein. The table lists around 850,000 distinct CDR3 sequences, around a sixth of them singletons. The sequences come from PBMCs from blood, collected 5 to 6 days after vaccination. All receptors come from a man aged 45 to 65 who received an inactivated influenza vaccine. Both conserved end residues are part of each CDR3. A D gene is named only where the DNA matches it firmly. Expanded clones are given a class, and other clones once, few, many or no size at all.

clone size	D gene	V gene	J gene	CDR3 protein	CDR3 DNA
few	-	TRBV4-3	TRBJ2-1	CASSQGLGGGNEQFF	TGCGCCAGCAGCCAAGGTCTAGGGGGGGGGAATGAGCAGTTCTTC
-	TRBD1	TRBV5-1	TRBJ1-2	CASSGTGGSEGYTF	TGCGCCAGCAGCGGGACAGGGGGGTCGGAGGGCTACACCTTC
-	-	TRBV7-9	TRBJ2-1	CASIPRGGAEQFF	TGTGCCAGCATCCCTAGAGGGGGAGCGGAGCAGTTCTTC
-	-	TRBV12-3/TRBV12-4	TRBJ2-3	CASIVGTITDTQYF	TGTGCCAGCATAGTCGGCACAATCACAGATACGCAGTATTTT
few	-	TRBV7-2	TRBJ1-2	CASSLSHLYGYTF	TGTGCCAGCAGCTTATCCCACCTCTATGGCTACACCTTC
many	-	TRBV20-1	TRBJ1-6	CSATPRTYPYNSPLHF	TGCAGTGCTACACCTCGGACATACCCCTATAATTCACCCCTCCACTTT
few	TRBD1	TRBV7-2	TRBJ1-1	CASSFNPGQGMVAFF	TGTGCCAGCAGCTTCAATCCGGGACAGGGAATGGTAGCTTTCTTT
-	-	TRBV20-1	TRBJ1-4	CSARRQVNEKLFF	TGCAGTGCTAGAAGGCAGGTTAATGAAAAACTGTTTTTT
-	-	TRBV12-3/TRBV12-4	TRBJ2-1	CASSFAAVRNNEQFF	TGTGCCAGCAGCTTCGCGGCGGTCAGGAACAATGAGCAGTTCTTC
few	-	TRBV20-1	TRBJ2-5	CSANRAVQETQYF	TGCAGTGCAAACAGGGCCGTCCAAGAGACCCAGTACTTC
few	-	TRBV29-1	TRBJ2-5	CSFFAAEETQYF	TGCAGCTTTTTTGCGGCTGAAGAGACCCAGTACTTC
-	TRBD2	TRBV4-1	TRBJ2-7	CASSHLAGLSYEQYF	TGCGCCAGCAGCCACCTAGCGGGGCTTTCCTACGAGCAGTACTTC
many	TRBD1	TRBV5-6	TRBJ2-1	CASSHRTGNEQFF	TGTGCCAGCAGCCACCGGACAGGCAATGAGCAGTTCTTC
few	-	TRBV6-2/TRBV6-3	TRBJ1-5	CASRWSIVSNQPQHF	TGTGCCAGCAGGTGGTCAATTGTAAGCAATCAGCCCCAGCATTTT
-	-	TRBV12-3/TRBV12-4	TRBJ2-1	CASSSTALGNEQFF	TGTGCCAGCAGTTCCACCGCCTTAGGTAATGAGCAGTTCTTC
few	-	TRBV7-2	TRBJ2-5	CASSLYAGTQYF	TGTGCCAGCAGCTTGTATGCGGGGACCCAGTACTTC
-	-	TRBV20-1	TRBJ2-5	CSASTETQYF	TGCAGTGCTAGTACGGAGACCCAGTACTTC
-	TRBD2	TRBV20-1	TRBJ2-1	CSARSSSGRSLNNEQFF	TGCAGTGCTCGAAGTTCTAGCGGGAGAAGTTTGAACAATGAGCAGTTCTTC
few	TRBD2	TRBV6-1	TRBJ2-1	CASSEGLAGSSYNEQFF	TGTGCCAGCAGTGAAGGACTAGCGGGGAGCTCCTACAATGAGCAGTTCTTC
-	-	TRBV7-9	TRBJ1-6	CASSLDQGPSSPLHF	TGTGCCAGCAGCTTAGATCAGGGGCCCTCTTCACCCCTCCACTTT
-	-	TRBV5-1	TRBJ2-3	CASSLRTDSTDTQYF	TGCGCCAGCAGCCTAAGGACGGACAGCACAGATACGCAGTATTTT
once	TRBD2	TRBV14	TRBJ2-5	CASSQDGLAGGLKTQYF	TGTGCCAGCAGCCAAGATGGACTAGCGGGAGGACTAAAGACCCAGTACTTC
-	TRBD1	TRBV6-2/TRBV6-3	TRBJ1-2	CASSLRGADGYTF	TGTGCCAGCAGTCTCAGGGGGGCTGATGGCTACACCTTC
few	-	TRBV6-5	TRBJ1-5	CASSSLLSPQHF	TGTGCCAGCAGTTCCCTCCTATCACCCCAGCATTTT
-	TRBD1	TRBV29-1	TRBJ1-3	CSAWDRAFSGNTIYF	TGCAGCGCCTGGGACAGGGCCTTTTCTGGAAACACCATATATTTT
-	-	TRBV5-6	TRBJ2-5	CASSSWTGETQYF	TGTGCCAGCAGCTCCTGGACGGGAGAGACCCAGTACTTC
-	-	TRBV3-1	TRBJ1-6	CASRAGHRNSPLHF	TGTGCCAGCAGGGCTGGACACCGTAATTCACCCCTCCACTTT
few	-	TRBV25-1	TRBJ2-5	CASSDGGLSNRKTQYF	TGTGCCAGCAGTGATGGCGGACTAAGCAACCGCAAGACCCAGTACTTC
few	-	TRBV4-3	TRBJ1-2	CASSQGEPYTF	TGCGCCAGCAGCCAAGGAGAGCCCTACACCTTC
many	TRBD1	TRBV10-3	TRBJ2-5	CASSGQAIETQYF	TGTGCCAGCTCTGGACAGGCGATTGAGACCCAGTACTTC
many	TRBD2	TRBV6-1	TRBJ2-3	CASSPIPGTSGTDTQYF	TGTGCCAGCAGTCCGATTCCGGGGACTAGCGGCACAGATACGCAGTATTTT
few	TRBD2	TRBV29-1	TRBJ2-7	CSVEFGTSRNTYEQYF	TGCAGCGTTGAATTCGGGACTAGCCGAAATACCTACGAGCAGTACTTC
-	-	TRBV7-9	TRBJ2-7	CASSFSPSEPSYEQYF	TGTGCCAGCAGCTTCTCTCCTTCTGAGCCGTCCTACGAGCAGTACTTC
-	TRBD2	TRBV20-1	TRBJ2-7	CSARPGLGAHEQYF	TGCAGTGCTAGGCCGGGACTAGGGGCACACGAGCAGTACTTC
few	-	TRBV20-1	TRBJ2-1	CSARLEAANYNEQFF	TGCAGTGCTAGGTTAGAAGCGGCTAACTACAATGAGCAGTTCTTC
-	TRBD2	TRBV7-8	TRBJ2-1	CASSWGLAGNYEQFF	TGTGCCAGCAGCTGGGGACTAGCGGGAAACTATGAGCAGTTCTTC
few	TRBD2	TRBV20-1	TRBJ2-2	CCIAGVAGELFF	TGCTGTATAGCGGGAGTTGCCGGGGAGCTGTTTTTT
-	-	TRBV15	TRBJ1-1	CATSRERGANTEAFF	TGTGCCACCAGCAGAGAAAGAGGGGCGAACACTGAAGCTTTCTTT
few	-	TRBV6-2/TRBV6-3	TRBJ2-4	CATRATAKNIQYF	TGTGCCACCCGCGCCACGGCCAAAAACATTCAGTACTTC
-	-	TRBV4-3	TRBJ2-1	CASSQDIGSYNEQFF	TGCGCCAGCAGCCAAGATATCGGGAGCTACAATGAGCAGTTCTTC